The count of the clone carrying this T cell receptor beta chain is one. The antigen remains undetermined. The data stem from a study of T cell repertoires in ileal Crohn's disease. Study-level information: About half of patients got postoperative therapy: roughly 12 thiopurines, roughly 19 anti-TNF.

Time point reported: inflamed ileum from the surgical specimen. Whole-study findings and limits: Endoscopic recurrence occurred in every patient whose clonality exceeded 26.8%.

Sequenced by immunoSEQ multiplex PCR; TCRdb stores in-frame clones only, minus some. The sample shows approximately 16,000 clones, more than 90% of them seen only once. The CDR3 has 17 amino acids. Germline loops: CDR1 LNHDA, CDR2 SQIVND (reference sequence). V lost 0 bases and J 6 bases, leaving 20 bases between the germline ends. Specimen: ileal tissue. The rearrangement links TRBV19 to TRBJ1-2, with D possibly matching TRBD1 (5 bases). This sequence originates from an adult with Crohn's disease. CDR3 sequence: CASSIDSGAGIADGYTF. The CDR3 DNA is TGTGCCAGTAGTATAGATTCCGGGGCGGGGATAGCGGATGGCTACACCTTC.